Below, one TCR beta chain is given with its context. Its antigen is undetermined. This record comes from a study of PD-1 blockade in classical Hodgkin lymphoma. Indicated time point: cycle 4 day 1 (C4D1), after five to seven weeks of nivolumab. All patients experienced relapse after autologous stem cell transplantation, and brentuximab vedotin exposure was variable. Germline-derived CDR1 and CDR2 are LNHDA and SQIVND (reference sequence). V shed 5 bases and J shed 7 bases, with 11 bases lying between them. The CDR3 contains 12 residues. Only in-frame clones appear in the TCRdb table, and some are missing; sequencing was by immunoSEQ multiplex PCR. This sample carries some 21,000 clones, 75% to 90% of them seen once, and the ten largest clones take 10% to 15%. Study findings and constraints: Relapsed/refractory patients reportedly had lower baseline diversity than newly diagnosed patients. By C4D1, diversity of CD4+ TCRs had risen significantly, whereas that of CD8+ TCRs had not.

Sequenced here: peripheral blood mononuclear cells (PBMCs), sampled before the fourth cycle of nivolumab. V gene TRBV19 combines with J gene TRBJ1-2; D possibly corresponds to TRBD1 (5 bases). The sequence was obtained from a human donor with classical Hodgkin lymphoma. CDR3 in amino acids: CASSPRTFGYTF. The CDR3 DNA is TGTGCCAGTAGTCCCCGGACATTTGGCTACACCTTC.